This T cell receptor (beta chain) came from a study of T cells in localized non-small cell lung cancer. Study conclusions and caveats: Because only a single region of the tumor was sequenced, heterogeneity remains possible. Longer overall survival accompanied higher blood T cell density. Adjacent lung tissue had a median about 60 of the top 100 clones found in the tumor. Tumor trailed uninvolved adjacent lung in T cell clonality, which peaked there.

The table came from immunoSEQ multiplex PCR; TCRdb's copy has only in-frame clones and leaves some out. The top ten clones hold around 20% of a sample with around 78,000 clones, 88% of them seen once. About this clone itself: Antigen: not known.

The origin of this receptor is a woman aged 40-69 years with stage I squamous cell lung carcinoma. Sequencing used peripheral blood, obtained before any cancer treatment.

In nucleotides, the CDR3 is TGTGCCAGCAGCGCCCGGGGGTACGGGGCCAACGTCCTGACTTTC. Its protein is CASSARGYGANVLTF. V and J are TRBV7-9 and TRBJ2-6, with TRBD2 as a possible D gene (6 bases). Germline V gives CDR1 SEHNR, CDR2 FQNEAQ (reference sequence). The CDR3 extends over 15 amino acids. The ends were cut back, 5 bases at V and 4 bases at J, with 12 bases in the middle.